Following are 10 T cell receptor beta chains from one sample sequenced in a study of vaccination and CD4 T cells after COVID-19. Their antigens are not known. This sample's treatment: approximately 9-day PBMC culture with coronavirus spike peptide pools or control peptides (ViraFEST assay). Cultured CD4+ T cells had their DNA profiled by the Oncomine TCR Beta short-read assay. TCRdb redid the calling of the PCR reads with MiXCR, one entry per CDR3 protein. The sample shows about 8,900 distinct CDR3 sequences, 50% to 80% of them seen only once. What was sequenced was CD4+ T cells from blood, cultured in vitro. The origin of the receptors is a human donor who had recovered from COVID-19.

This clonotype was seen a single time. The rearrangement joins TRBV28 to TRBJ1-1, with D tentatively TRBD1 (5 bases). Trimming took 3 bases from V and 3 from J, leaving 11 bases between them. The CDR3 covers 14 residues. CDR1 and CDR2 from the germline V gene are MDHEN and SYDVKM. In DNA form, the CDR3 reads TGTGCCAGCAGTTTTTTGGGGCCCGACACTGAAGCTTTCTTT. This sequence encodes CASSFLGPDTEAFF.

The rearrangement joins TRBV6-1 to TRBJ1-5, with a weak D call TRBD1 (5 bases). The length of the CDR3 is 14 residues. CDR1 and CDR2 from the germline V gene are MNHNS and SASEGT. V lost 3 bases to trimming and J lost 4 bases, with 10 bases between them. The CDR3 DNA follows: TGTGCCAGCAGTGAGGGGACGGTAAATCAGCCCCAGCATTTT. Protein: CASSEGTVNQPQHF.

The table lists this clonotype with a few counts. The V gene is TRBV6-1, the J gene TRBJ1-2, with TRBD1 identical over 7 bases. This CDR3 has 15 amino acids. The J segment lost 0 bases and the V segment lost 10 bases, leaving 11 bases of the junction unmatched. Germline CDR1 and CDR2: MNHNS and SASEGT. The CDR3 reads CAISQGGGANYGYTF. CDR3 coding DNA: TGTGCCATCAGCCAGGGGGGGGGAGCTAACTATGGCTACACCTTC.

This chain joins TRBV20-1 and TRBJ1-2; 12 nucleotides align to TRBD1. The V segment lost 2 bases and the J segment 7 bases; nucleotides outside the gene matches: 8. CDR3 length equals 15 residues. Germline assignment: CDR1 DFQATT and CDR2 SNEGSKA (reference sequence). The CDR3 region is CSARLPGTGGVGYTF. The CDR3 DNA follows: TGCAGTGCTAGATTACCTGGGACAGGGGGCGTTGGCTACACCTTC.

This chain uses TRBV6-2 or TRBV6-3 with TRBJ1-5; 9 nucleotides align to TRBD1. Germline trimming cut 6 bases from V and 4 bases from J; bases unmatched to any gene: 10. The CDR3 spans 16 residues. Germline CDR1 and CDR2: MNHEY and SVGEGT. CDR3 protein: CASRWGQGLSNQPQHF. The CDR3 DNA sequence: TGTGCCAGCAGGTGGGGACAGGGTCTGTCGAATCAGCCCCAGCATTTT.

This rearrangement joins TRBV28 to TRBJ1-5; perhaps TRBD1 as D (6 bases). The V end was cut by 4 bases, the J end by 7 bases, with 8 bases between. CDR3 size: 12 residues. CDR1 and CDR2 (germline): MDHEN, SYDVKM. CDR3: CASSYREQPQHF. In nucleotides, the CDR3 is TGTGCCAGCAGTTACAGGGAACAGCCCCAGCATTTT.

The chain links TRBV11-3 to TRBJ2-5; TRBD1 matches at 9 bases. This CDR3 contains 17 residues. The germline gives CDR1 SGHNT, CDR2 YENEEA. The ends lost 5 bases at V and 5 bases at J; junction bases unmatched: 15. CDR3 region: CASSPGQGGMSWETQYF. CDR3 in DNA: TGTGCCAGCAGCCCGGGACAGGGTGGAATGAGCTGGGAGACCCAGTACTTC. Variable domain in full (rest from reference TRBV11-3 and TRBJ2-5): EAGVVQSPRYKIIEKKQPVAFWCNPISGHNTLYWYLQNLGQGPELLIRYENEEAVDDSQLPKDRFSAERLKGVDSTLKIQPAELGDSAVYLCASSPGQGGMSWETQYFGPGTRLLVL.

The chain links TRBV20-1 to TRBJ1-5, with D possibly TRBD1 on 6 matching bases. The CDR3 spans 11 residues. Germline CDR1 and CDR2: DFQATT and SNEGSKA (reference sequence). Trimming stripped 5 bases from V and 9 bases from J, with 11 bases between. Written as DNA, the CDR3 is TGCAGTGCTGAGGGGGGAGGGCCCCAGCATTTT. Its translation: CSAEGGGPQHF.

V usage is TRBV18 and J usage is TRBJ2-2, with 10 positions matching TRBD1. The V segment lost 5 bases and the J segment 1 base; nucleotides outside the gene matches: 4. The germline V gene has CDR1 KGHSH and CDR2 LQKENI. This CDR3 has 16 residues. The chain's CDR3 is CASSRTGGMNTGELFF. The CDR3, as DNA: TGTGCCAGCTCAAGGACAGGGGGGATGAACACCGGGGAGCTGTTTTTT. The whole variable domain, remainder taken from reference TRBV18 and TRBJ2-2, is NAGVMQNPRHLVRRRGQEARLRCSPMKGHSHVYWYRQLPEEGLKFMVYLQKENIIDESGMPKERFSAEFPKEGPSILRIQQVVRGDSAAYFCASSRTGGMNTGELFFGEGSRLTVL.

This clonotype has a single count. Here the CDR3 DNA reads TGTGCCAGCACCCGGGCAGGGGCCTACGAGCAGTACTTC. Translation gives CASTRAGAYEQYF. The V and J genes are TRBV11-2 and TRBJ2-7, with a tentative D call TRBD1 (6 bases). CDR1 and CDR2 (germline): SGHAT, FQNNGV. The CDR3 loop spans 13 amino acids. V shed 7 bases and J shed 2 bases, with 12 bases lying between them.